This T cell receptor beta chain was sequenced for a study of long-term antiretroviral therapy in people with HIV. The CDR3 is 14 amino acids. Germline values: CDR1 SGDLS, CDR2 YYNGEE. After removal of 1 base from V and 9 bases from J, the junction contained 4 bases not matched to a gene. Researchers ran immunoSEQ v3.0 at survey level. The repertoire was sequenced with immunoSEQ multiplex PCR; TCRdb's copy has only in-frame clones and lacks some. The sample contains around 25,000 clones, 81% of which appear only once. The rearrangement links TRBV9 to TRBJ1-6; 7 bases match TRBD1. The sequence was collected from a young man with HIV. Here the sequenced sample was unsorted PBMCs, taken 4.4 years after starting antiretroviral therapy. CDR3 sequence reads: CASSVSGGGSPLHF. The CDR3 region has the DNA TGTGCCAGCAGCGTATCAGGGGGAGGTTCACCCCTCCACTTT.